This TCR beta chain came from a study of technical replicates of blood from a few donors. The germline gives CDR1 SGHNT, CDR2 YENEEA. The CDR3 consists of 12 residues. V was cut by 1 base and J by 6 bases, with 5 bases left in between. The method was immunoSEQ multiplex PCR; TCRdb's version includes in-frame clones alone and lacks a portion of them. The data contain about 72,000 clones, approximately 92% of them singletons. This TCR was sampled from a human donor in good health. V and J are TRBV11-3 and TRBJ2-3; D unclear. Input material: T cells isolated from PBMCs. The CDR3: CASSLVQDTQYF. The CDR3 nucleotides read TGTGCCAGCAGCTTAGTCCAGGATACGCAGTATTTT.